Presented here are 25 T cell receptor beta chains from one specimen sequenced in a study of shared clonotypes between healthy human individuals. Repertoires were generated with immunoSEQ multiplex PCR, while TCRdb's copy carries only in-frame clones and drops some. The repertoire includes about 700,000 clones, around 72% of them detected once, and around 1.6% sits in the top ten. The sample consisted of memory CD4+ T cells sorted from blood. The subset here: CD45RA-negative fraction. Receptors originate from a woman in her twenties or thirties in good health.

The genes are TRBV7-3 and TRBJ1-1; 8 positions match TRBD1. CDR3 size: 13 residues. Germline values: CDR1 SGHTA, CDR2 FQGTGA. J lost 10 bases, V lost 2 bases, and 6 bases had no gene match. Here the CDR3 DNA reads TGTGCCAGCAGCTTATCAGGGGGCGGCGGAGCTTTCTTT. It encodes CASSLSGGGGAFF. The full variable domain, with the rest looked up from reference TRBV7-3 and TRBJ1-1, is GAGVSQTPSNKVTEKGKYVELRCDPISGHTALYWYRQSLGQGPEFLIYFQGTGAADDSGLPNDRFFAVRPEGSVSTLKIQRTERGDSAVYLCASSLSGGGGAFFGQGTRLTVV.

The chain combines TRBV5-1 with TRBJ2-3; 9 bases line up with TRBD1. Unmatched junction bases numbered 1, after V lost 2 bases and J lost 0 bases. Germline CDR1 reads SGHRS; CDR2 reads YFSETQ. CDR3 length: 15 residues. The CDR3 nucleotides read TGCGCCAGCAGCTTTGGACAGGGGAGCACAGATACGCAGTATTTT. Translating it yields CASSFGQGSTDTQYF.

The rearrangement uses TRBV6-5 and TRBJ1-5, with D perhaps TRBD1 (5 bases). V was cut by 6 bases and J by 2 bases, with 11 bases left in between. The CDR3 runs to 14 residues. Germline CDR1 reads MNHEY; CDR2 reads SVGAGI. The CDR3 coding sequence is TGTGCCAGCAGGTACGACAGCGGCAATCAGCCCCAGCATTTT. Residues: CASRYDSGNQPQHF.

V usage is TRBV19 and J usage is TRBJ2-3; no clear D gene. The germline gives CDR1 LNHDA, CDR2 SQIVND (reference sequence). With 0 bases removed from V and 4 bases from J, the gap between germline ends came to 8 bases. The CDR3 extends over 14 amino acids. Here the CDR3 DNA reads TGTGCCAGTAGTATAGATCCAGGAGCAGATACGCAGTATTTT. It translates to CASSIDPGADTQYF.

This clone was counted ten times or more. Other DNA variants within this sample encode the same CDR3. The V and J genes are TRBV9 and TRBJ2-2; 10 bases map to TRBD2. The CDR3 contains 16 residues. The germline gives CDR1 SGDLS, CDR2 YYNGEE. Germline trimming cut 0 bases from V and 7 bases from J; bases unmatched to any gene: 6. The CDR3 nucleotides read TGTGCCAGCAGCGTAGCTGGCCTAGCGGGAGACGGGGAGCTGTTTTTT. Translating gives CASSVAGLAGDGELFF.

The chain has TRBV19 and TRBJ2-2, with D unclear. CDR1 LNHDA and CDR2 SQIVND come from the germline V gene (reference sequence). Deletions cut 3 bases from V and 0 bases from J, with 5 bases between. This CDR3 region has 14 residues. CDR3 nucleotides: TGTGCCAGTAGTATTCAGTCGAACACCGGGGAGCTGTTTTTT. It yields the protein CASSIQSNTGELFF.

V usage is TRBV5-5 and J usage is TRBJ2-1, with D tentatively TRBD2 (6 bases). Germline V CDR1 and CDR2: SGHKS, YYEKEE (reference sequence). This CDR3 is built from 16 residues. V lost 4 bases and J 5 bases, leaving 19 bases between the germline ends. The DNA for the CDR3 is TGTGCCAGCAGCGTTTGGACTAAAGCGGGTCACAATGAGCAGTTCTTC. This translates into CASSVWTKAGHNEQFF.

The J gene is TRBJ2-7, the V gene TRBV20-1; D remains ambiguous. The germline V gene has CDR1 DFQATT and CDR2 SNEGSKA (reference sequence). The CDR3 has 10 residues. V gave up 6 bases and J gave up 3 bases, with 6 bases separating them. The CDR3 is CSAQNYEQYF. In nucleotides, the CDR3 is TGCAGTGCGCAGAACTACGAGCAGTACTTC.

In DNA, the CDR3 is TGTGCCAGTAGTATGAAGGGCAGGCTCTCTGGAAACACCATATATTTT. It encodes CASSMKGRLSGNTIYF. The chain has TRBV19 and TRBJ1-3; D gene ambiguous. Deletions cut 3 bases from V and 0 bases from J, with 12 bases between. This CDR3 spans 16 amino acids. CDR1 is LNHDA, CDR2 SQIVND, per germline (reference sequence).

The chain couples TRBV30 to TRBJ1-5, with a tentative D call TRBD1 (6 bases). V was shortened by 2 bases and J by 3 bases, with 8 bases between the two germline ends. Germline CDR1 and CDR2: GTSNPN and SVGIG (reference sequence). This CDR3 has 13 amino acids. The CDR3: CAWSRQVNQPQHF. CDR3 sequence (DNA): TGTGCCTGGAGTAGACAGGTCAATCAGCCCCAGCATTTT.

The rearrangement links TRBV5-1 to TRBJ2-7; TRBD1 is a possible D gene (6 bases). The CDR3 extends over 16 amino acids. Per the germline V gene, CDR1 is SGHRS and CDR2 is YFSETQ. V lost 0 bases, J lost 0 bases, and 13 bases lay in between. CDR3 DNA: TGCGCCAGCAGCTTGGCCGGGACACCAAGCTCCTACGAGCAGTACTTC. Translation gives CASSLAGTPSSYEQYF.

The chain combines TRBV19 with TRBJ2-1; TRBD2 matches 13 bases. V shed 10 bases, J shed 1 base, and the junction held 7 bases outside the gene matches. There are 16 residues in the CDR3. Germline V gene sequence: CDR1 LNHDA, CDR2 SQIVND (reference sequence). The CDR3 here is CATRTSGSRSYNEQFF. In nucleotides, the CDR3 is TGTGCCACACGGACTAGCGGGAGCAGATCCTACAATGAGCAGTTCTTC. Looking up the rest from reference TRBV19 and TRBJ2-1 gives the full variable domain: DGGITQSPKYLFRKEGQNVTLSCEQNLNHDAMYWYRQDPGQGLRLIYYSQIVNDFQKGDIAEGYSVSREKKESFPLTVTSAQKNPTAFYLCATRTSGSRSYNEQFFGPGTRLTVL.

This chain joins TRBV6-1 and TRBJ2-3, with 7 bases matching TRBD1. Germline V gene lookup returns CDR1 MNHNS and CDR2 SASEGT. Losses at the gene ends were 7 bases for V and 5 bases for J; bases not matched to a gene: 6. The CDR3 covers 13 residues. CDR3 DNA: TGTGCCAGCACCCGGACAGGCTTAGATACGCAGTATTTT. As protein: CASTRTGLDTQYF.

Details on this clone: Other nucleotide sequences in the sample specify the same CDR3. The CDR3 DNA is TGCGCCAGCAGCTTGGGCGGCAGTTTGAACACTGAAGCTTTCTTT. Protein sequence: CASSLGGSLNTEAFF. V gene TRBV5-1 combines with J gene TRBJ1-1; D gene uncertain. The germline CDR1 and CDR2 sequences are SGHRS and YFSETQ. V lost 0 bases, J lost 0 bases, and 9 bases lay in between. The length of the CDR3 is 15 residues. Full variable domain (missing parts from reference TRBV5-1 and TRBJ1-1): KAGVTQTPRYLIKTRGQQVTLSCSPISGHRSVSWYQQTPGQGLQFLFEYFSETQRNKGNFPGRFSGRQFSNSRSEMNVSTLELGDSALYLCASSLGGSLNTEAFFGQGTRLTVV.

This chain connects TRBV5-4 to TRBJ2-1, with D hard to call. CDR1 is SGHNT and CDR2 is YYREEE in the germline V gene (reference sequence). Trimming left V 1 base short and J 8 bases short, with 19 bases between. The length of the CDR3 is 16 residues. CDR3 in DNA: TGTGCCAGCAGCTTGTCGCAAGGACCGCTTGGATATGAGCAGTTCTTC. This encodes CASSLSQGPLGYEQFF.

This chain joins TRBV27 and TRBJ1-1; perhaps TRBD1 as D (5 bases). CDR3 length: 14 amino acids. The germline CDR1 and CDR2 sequences are MNHEY and SMNVEV (reference sequence). V gave up 3 bases and J gave up 5 bases, with 13 bases separating them. CDR3: CASSFSPGETEAFF. The DNA of the CDR3 is TGTGCCAGCAGTTTCTCCCCGGGGGAAACTGAAGCTTTCTTT.

The V call is TRBV5-4, the J call TRBJ2-1, with a tentative D call TRBD2 (5 bases). The germline V gene encodes CDR1 SGHNT and CDR2 YYREEE (reference sequence). The CDR3 is 15 residues long. Trimming pared 2 bases from V and 0 bases from J, leaving 9 bases between. The CDR3 loop is CASSLTGNSYNEQFF. The CDR3 nucleotides are TGTGCCAGCAGCTTAACCGGGAACTCCTACAATGAGCAGTTCTTC.

The chain couples TRBV4-1 to TRBJ2-5; either TRBD1 or TRBD2 may fit D (5 bases each). CDR1 and CDR2 from the germline V gene are MGHRA and YSYEKL. The V end lost 4 bases, the J end lost 9 bases, and 21 bases lay between the germline ends. The CDR3 runs to 15 residues. This CDR3 is CASSLTGDVKIAQYF. In nucleotides, the CDR3 is TGCGCCAGCAGCCTTACCGGGGACGTGAAAATAGCCCAGTACTTC.

This clone turned up a few times. As DNA, the CDR3 is TGTGCCTGGAGTAGACAGGGGGTAGGTGGCTACACCTTC. This encodes CAWSRQGVGGYTF. The rearrangement uses TRBV30 and TRBJ1-2, with 9 nucleotides matching TRBD1. Germline V lookup: CDR1 GTSNPN, CDR2 SVGIG (reference sequence). This CDR3 has 13 residues. V trimming: 2 bases; J trimming: 7 bases; junction bases outside the gene matches: 5.

The J gene is TRBJ1-1, the V gene TRBV28; TRBD1 is a possible D gene (5 bases). CDR3 size: 14 residues. V was cut by 8 bases and J by 0 bases, with 13 bases left in between. Germline CDR1 reads MDHEN; CDR2 reads SYDVKM. The CDR3 spells CASQVGGMNTEAFF. The CDR3 coding sequence is TGTGCCAGCCAGGTCGGGGGAATGAACACTGAAGCTTTCTTT.

This clone was seen once. This rearrangement joins TRBV7-9 to TRBJ2-2; D not certain. Germline V gene lookup returns CDR1 SEHNR and CDR2 FQNEAQ (reference sequence). The CDR3 is made up of 15 amino acids. V dropped 3 bases and J dropped 2 bases, with 10 bases sitting between them. The CDR3 nucleotides are TGTGCCAGCAGCTTTCCAGAGAGAAACACCGGGGAGCTGTTTTTT. Encoded protein: CASSFPERNTGELFF.

This clone was found a few times. The genes are TRBV19 and TRBJ2-3, with 7 bases aligning to TRBD2. Per germline, CDR1 LNHDA and CDR2 SQIVND (reference sequence). The CDR3 loop spans 18 amino acids. V was pared by 6 bases and J by 0 bases, with 15 bases of the junction left unmatched. The CDR3 reads CASRQSAGTMISTDTQYF. The CDR3 nucleotides read TGTGCCAGTAGGCAATCTGCGGGGACTATGATTAGCACAGATACGCAGTATTTT.

The genes are TRBV7-2 and TRBJ2-7; 12 bases fit TRBD1. The CDR3 is 17 residues long. V lost 3 bases, J lost 5 bases, and 11 bases stayed unmatched. Germline V lookup: CDR1 SGHTA, CDR2 FQGNSA. The CDR3 coding sequence is TGTGCCAGCAGCTTCACCGGGACAGGGGGCATGAGGGACGAGCAGTACTTC. Residues: CASSFTGTGGMRDEQYF.

This clone turned up a few times. The chain recombines TRBV5-1 with TRBJ1-4; perhaps TRBD1 as D (5 bases). Deletions cut 0 bases from V and 6 bases from J, with 12 bases between. The CDR3 totals 15 residues. Germline lookup yields CDR1 SGHRS and CDR2 YFSETQ. The CDR3, as DNA: TGCGCCAGCAGCTTGGAGGGCAGGGAGCATGAAAAACTGTTTTTT. This sequence encodes CASSLEGREHEKLFF.

This sequence joins TRBV2 and TRBJ2-1, with a tentative D call TRBD1 (7 bases). Germline V gives CDR1 SNHLY, CDR2 FYNNEI. CDR3 length: 13 amino acids. Trimming took off 8 bases at V and 7 bases at J, with 15 bases between the two ends. The CDR3 sequence: CASSRTGGNEQFF. DNA for the CDR3: TGTGCCAGCTCCAGGACAGGAGGGAATGAGCAGTTCTTC.